Listed here are 27 T cell receptor beta chains from one sample, sequenced in a study of Tregs in tolerant kidney transplant recipients. Assay used: immunoSEQ multiplex PCR; TCRdb lists only in-frame clones, some missing. This sample has roughly 66,000 clones, with approximately 92% found just once. The sequencing here drew on CD8+ T cells from blood, taken before the transplant. These receptors originate from a human donor who received a combined kidney and bone marrow transplant.

The chain joins TRBV6-5 to TRBJ1-1; TRBD1 matches at 8 bases. The CDR3 has 13 amino acids. CDR1 and CDR2 from the germline V gene are MNHEY and SVGAGI. V dropped 5 bases and J dropped 5; count of bases not matched to a gene: 4. The CDR3 reads CASSTRGQTEAFF. Here the CDR3 DNA reads TGTGCCAGCAGTACCAGGGGGCAGACTGAAGCTTTCTTT.

The CDR3 region has the DNA TGCGCCAGCAGCTTCGAAGCGGGGACTAGCACAGATACGCAGTATTTT. It is translated as CASSFEAGTSTDTQYF. The rearrangement uses TRBV5-1 and TRBJ2-3; 7 bases fit TRBD2. The CDR3 totals 16 residues. Trimming removed 2 bases from V and 0 bases from J; junction bases left unmatched: 6. CDR1 and CDR2 from the germline V gene are SGHRS and YFSETQ.

J is TRBJ1-2 and V is TRBV7-2; D ambiguous. CDR1 and CDR2 from the germline V gene are SGHTA and FQGNSA. V was cut by 1 base and J by 4 bases, with 10 bases left in between. This CDR3 has 14 residues. The CDR3 sequence: CASSLGNSLYGYTF. The CDR3 DNA reads as TGTGCCAGCAGCTTAGGGAACAGTCTCTATGGCTACACCTTC.

V and J are TRBV25-1 and TRBJ2-5; 7 bases fit TRBD2. The J call may be incorrect, as the DNA end agrees better with TRBJ2-7. CDR3 length equals 16 residues. CDR1 is MGHDK, CDR2 SYGVNS, per germline. CDR3 coding DNA: TGTGCCAGCAGTGAATCCGAGGGACTACTTCACTACGAGCAGTACTTC. Protein: CASSESEGLLHYEQYF.

The V and J genes are TRBV4-1 and TRBJ2-1, with D tentatively TRBD2 (7 bases). Per the germline V gene, CDR1 is MGHRA and CDR2 is YSYEKL. Deletions cut 1 base from V and 1 base from J, with 11 bases between. The CDR3 is 16 residues long. This CDR3 is CASSQVGGLSYNEQFF. The CDR3 region has the DNA TGCGCCAGCAGCCAAGTCGGGGGGCTTTCCTACAATGAGCAGTTCTTC.

The J gene is TRBJ1-4, the V gene TRBV7-6, with a possible D match to TRBD1 (5 bases). The CDR3 has 16 amino acids. V was cut by 5 bases and J by 4 bases, with 17 bases left in between. The germline V gene has CDR1 SGHVS and CDR2 FNYEAQ. CDR3 loop: CASSLRGGGFNEKLFF. CDR3 coding DNA: TGTGCCAGCAGCCTCCGTGGGGGGGGATTTAATGAAAAACTGTTTTTT.

This chain links TRBV29-1 with TRBJ2-2; D is undetermined. V was trimmed by 2 bases and J by 8 bases, leaving 9 bases between them. CDR3 length: 12 amino acids. CDR1 is SQVTM, CDR2 ANQGSEA, per germline. CDR3 sequence (DNA): TGCAGCGTTGAATTGGCTGTGGGGGAGCTGTTTTTT. It translates to CSVELAVGELFF.

CDR3 residues: CASSHGGLNTEAFF. The CDR3 bases are TGTGCCAGCAGCCACGGGGGACTGAACACTGAAGCTTTCTTT. The chain couples TRBV11-2 to TRBJ1-1; D might be TRBD1 (5 bases). The V and J ends lost 5 bases and 0 bases respectively, with 10 bases between them. Germline values: CDR1 SGHAT, CDR2 FQNNGV. The CDR3 totals 14 residues.

The V gene is TRBV15, the J gene TRBJ2-7; 9 nucleotides align to TRBD2. With V trimmed by 6 bases and J by 5 bases, 11 bases remained unmatched. The length of the CDR3 is 15 residues. Germline CDR1 reads LNHNV; CDR2 reads YYDKDF (reference sequence). CDR3 nucleotide sequence: TGTGCCACCAGTATTACTAGCGGGTATGGGAACGAGCAGTACTTC. Translation: CATSITSGYGNEQYF. Full variable domain (missing parts from reference TRBV15 and TRBJ2-7): DAMVIQNPRYQVTQFGKPVTLSCSQTLNHNVMYWYQQKSSQAPKLLFHYYDKDFNNEADTPDNFQSRRPNTSFCFLDIRSPGLGDTAMYLCATSITSGYGNEQYFGPGTRLTVT.

The V and J genes are TRBV27 and TRBJ1-1; perhaps TRBD1 as D (5 bases). The CDR3 contains 16 residues. Trimming removed 8 bases from V and 1 base from J, with 20 bases in between. CDR1 and CDR2 (germline): MNHEY, SMNVEV (reference sequence). The CDR3: CASAPRRWGENTEAFF. CDR3 sequence (DNA): TGTGCCAGCGCCCCCCGTCGTTGGGGGGAGAACACTGAAGCTTTCTTT.

This chain links TRBV6-6 with TRBJ2-1, with D perhaps matching TRBD2 (5 bases). In germline, CDR1 is MNHNY, CDR2 SVGAGI (reference sequence). CDR3 length: 15 amino acids. V dropped 3 bases and J dropped 0 bases, with 9 bases sitting between them. CDR3 DNA: TGTGCCAGCAGTTATAGCGCTAGCTCCTACAATGAGCAGTTCTTC. Amino acid sequence: CASSYSASSYNEQFF.

The chain employs TRBV27 and TRBJ2-2, with 11 bases aligning to TRBD2. V shed 7 bases and J 2 bases; nucleotides not matched to a gene: 6. The CDR3 consists of 16 residues. Germline assignment: CDR1 MNHEY and CDR2 SMNVEV (reference sequence). The CDR3 sequence: CASTWGLAVNTGELFF. CDR3 DNA sequence: TGTGCCAGCACCTGGGGACTAGCGGTTAACACCGGGGAGCTGTTTTTT.

V and J are TRBV28 and TRBJ2-7, with 9 bases identical to TRBD1. CDR3 length: 14 amino acids. Germline lookup yields CDR1 MDHEN and CDR2 SYDVKM. J gave up 5 bases and V 3 bases, and 5 bases lay outside the gene matches. This CDR3 reads CASSLGQGIDEQYF. CDR3 bases: TGTGCCAGCAGTTTGGGACAGGGAATAGACGAGCAGTACTTC.

This chain connects TRBV5-6 to TRBJ1-3, with a weak D call TRBD1 (5 bases). The length of the CDR3 is 15 residues. V was cut by 3 bases and J by 0 bases, with 10 bases left in between. The germline CDR1 and CDR2 sequences are SGHDT and YYEEEE. The CDR3 DNA reads TGTGCCAGCAGCTCACCGGGGGGCTCTGGAAACACCATATATTTT. It codes for CASSSPGGSGNTIYF.

The chain employs TRBV13 and TRBJ2-1; D is undetermined. The V gene's germline CDR1 is PRHDT and CDR2 FYEKMQ (reference sequence). The CDR3 loop spans 14 amino acids. Trimming took off 0 bases at V and 4 bases at J, with 7 bases between the two ends. CDR3 DNA: TGTGCCAGCAGCTTAGGACCGGGTTACAATGAGCAGTTCTTC. Protein product: CASSLGPGYNEQFF. Full variable domain (outside the CDR3, taken from reference TRBV13 and TRBJ2-1): AAGVIQSPRHLIKEKRETATLKCYPIPRHDTVYWYQQGPGQDPQFLISFYEKMQSDKGSIPDRFSAQQFSDYHSELNMSSLELGDSALYFCASSLGPGYNEQFFGPGTRLTVL.

The J gene is TRBJ2-5, the V gene TRBV11-1; 8 nucleotides match TRBD2. The CDR3 sequence is 15 residues long. The J segment lost 5 bases and the V segment lost 5 bases, leaving 10 bases of the junction unmatched. Looked up from germline, CDR1 is SGHAT and CDR2 is FQDESV (reference sequence). CDR3 protein: CASSPPGLGAETQYF. The CDR3 DNA is TGTGCCAGCAGCCCGCCGGGACTAGGGGCGGAGACCCAGTACTTC.

The rearrangement uses TRBV5-4 and TRBJ2-7, with 9 bases lining up with TRBD2. Germline-derived CDR1 and CDR2 are SGHNT and YYREEE (reference sequence). The trim removed 5 bases at V and 4 bases at J, leaving 19 bases unmatched. The CDR3 covers 18 residues. The CDR3 coding sequence is TGTGCCAGCAGTACTGAGGCTCCGCGGGAGGGCCTTGGATACGAGCAGTACTTC. This translates into CASSTEAPREGLGYEQYF.

This clone turned up a few times. This sequence joins TRBV10-2 and TRBJ2-7, with D hard to call. Looked up from germline, CDR1 is WSHSY and CDR2 is SAAADI. Trimming took off 7 bases at V and 3 bases at J, with 13 bases between the two ends. The CDR3 loop spans 13 amino acids. This CDR3 reads CASIPEASYEQYF. Here the CDR3 DNA reads TGCGCCAGCATCCCCGAGGCCAGCTACGAGCAGTACTTC.

The J gene is TRBJ2-7, the V gene TRBV19; TRBD2 agrees at 15 bases. After removal of 5 bases from V and 1 base from J, the junction contained 6 bases not matched to a gene. The germline V gene has CDR1 LNHDA and CDR2 SQIVND (reference sequence). The CDR3 covers 17 residues. This chain's CDR3 is CASSDGTSGGKSYEQYF. CDR3 DNA sequence: TGTGCCAGTAGTGATGGGACTAGCGGGGGGAAATCCTACGAGCAGTACTTC. Using reference TRBV19 and TRBJ2-7 for the parts outside the CDR3, the full variable domain is DGGITQSPKYLFRKEGQNVTLSCEQNLNHDAMYWYRQDPGQGLRLIYYSQIVNDFQKGDIAEGYSVSREKKESFPLTVTSAQKNPTAFYLCASSDGTSGGKSYEQYFGPGTRLTVT.

This chain joins TRBV9 and TRBJ2-1, with 9 bases fitting TRBD2. Germline trimming cut 0 bases from V and 7 bases from J; bases unmatched to any gene: 11. Germline V CDR1 and CDR2: SGDLS, YYNGEE. The CDR3 runs to 17 residues. CDR3 in amino acids: CASSVEPIAGAGNEQFF. DNA for the CDR3: TGTGCCAGCAGCGTAGAGCCTATAGCGGGAGCGGGGAATGAGCAGTTCTTC.

The chain recombines TRBV4-3 with TRBJ2-7; the match to TRBD1 covers 9 bases. Germline trimming cut 0 bases from V and 7 bases from J; bases unmatched to any gene: 7. Germline V lookup: CDR1 LGHNA, CDR2 YSLEER. The CDR3 loop spans 15 amino acids. The CDR3 DNA follows: TGCGCCAGCAGCCAAGATTTTGGGACAGGGAATGAGCAGTACTTC. Residues: CASSQDFGTGNEQYF.

This clone was seen only once. The chain combines TRBV27 with TRBJ2-1; D is ambiguous. Germline-derived CDR1 and CDR2 are MNHEY and SMNVEV (reference sequence). Deletions cut 7 bases from V and 0 bases from J, with 13 bases between. The CDR3 is made up of 15 amino acids. The DNA of the CDR3 is TGTGCCAGCACTCCCGTTCTGAGCTCCTACAATGAGCAGTTCTTC. Translation: CASTPVLSSYNEQFF.

This clone occurred once. The chain couples TRBV2 to TRBJ1-5; no definite D call. CDR3 size: 13 residues. V shed 8 bases and J shed 7 bases, with 15 bases lying between them. Looked up from germline, CDR1 is SNHLY and CDR2 is FYNNEI. DNA for the CDR3: TGTGCCAGCCAAGAGGGTAGGTACCAGCCCCAGCATTTT. This encodes CASQEGRYQPQHF.

This chain connects TRBV7-6 to TRBJ2-7; tentatively, D is TRBD2 (6 bases). CDR3 length: 14 amino acids. V lost 1 base and J 6 bases, leaving 13 bases between the germline ends. The V gene's germline CDR1 is SGHVS and CDR2 FNYEAQ. DNA for the CDR3: TGTGCCAGCAGCTTAGGGGGGACTGTCGGCGAGCAGTACTTC. Its translation is CASSLGGTVGEQYF.

The V and J genes are TRBV9 and TRBJ2-3, with 7 bases matching TRBD2. Germline CDR1 is SGDLS and CDR2 is YYNGEE. With V trimmed by 6 bases and J by 4 bases, 5 bases remained unmatched. The CDR3 has 13 residues. CDR3 loop: CASNGGGPDTQYF. DNA for the CDR3: TGTGCCAGCAATGGGGGAGGGCCAGATACGCAGTATTTT.

The gene calls are TRBV29-1 and TRBJ2-3; the D gene is possibly TRBD2 (6 bases). Germline V gives CDR1 SQVTM, CDR2 ANQGSEA. The CDR3 has 23 amino acids. V was cut by 2 bases and J by 5 bases, with 41 bases left in between. The CDR3 bases are TGCAGCGTTGAATTTTTTGTTCAGGAGCTCGGACCCGGGCCTTTCCGGACTATAGATACGCAGTATTTT. Protein: CSVEFFVQELGPGPFRTIDTQYF.

This clone has more than one count but fewer than ten. Other DNA sequences in the same sample also yield this CDR3. V usage is TRBV6-5 and J usage is TRBJ2-7, with D uncertain. Germline CDR1 reads MNHEY; CDR2 reads SVGAGI. Between the trimmed V and J ends, which lost 2 bases and 2 bases, there was a span of 7 bases. This CDR3 has 13 amino acids. The CDR3 DNA sequence: TGTGCCAGCAGTTACGGGCAGACCTACGAGCAGTACTTC. Protein product: CASSYGQTYEQYF.